The 23 T cell receptor beta chains below all came from one sample that was sequenced in a study of cytomegalovirus exposure and HLA in healthy donors. Clones were read by immunoSEQ multiplex PCR, and TCRdb kept only the in-frame ones, dropping some. The sample gives approximately 200,000 clones, 84% of which show up once; roughly 6.5% is in the top ten. Sequencing input: PBMCs. The origin of the receptors is a man aged 18-30 years in good health and CMV-seropositive.

Written as DNA, the CDR3 is TGTGCCAGCAGTGAATATGGACTAGCGGGAGCAGATACGCAGTATTTT. Its protein product is CASSEYGLAGADTQYF. The chain employs TRBV25-1 and TRBJ2-3; 13 positions agree with TRBD2. Germline lookup yields CDR1 MGHDK and CDR2 SYGVNS. The CDR3 extends over 16 amino acids. V gave up 0 bases and J gave up 4 bases; unmatched junction bases: 1.

The J gene is TRBJ2-4, the V gene TRBV30; 9 bases fit TRBD2. The CDR3 is made up of 14 amino acids. The V segment lost 8 bases and the J segment 1 base; nucleotides outside the gene matches: 6. The germline V gene encodes CDR1 GTSNPN and CDR2 SVGIG (reference sequence). As DNA, the CDR3 is TGTGCCCGTTCTAGCGGGAACGCCAAAAACATTCAGTACTTC. It specifies CARSSGNAKNIQYF.

V gene TRBV5-8 combines with J gene TRBJ1-5, with 7 bases that match TRBD1. This CDR3 spans 14 amino acids. V trimming: 0 bases; J trimming: 8 bases; junction bases outside the gene matches: 5. Germline lookup yields CDR1 SGHTS and CDR2 YDEGEE. The CDR3 is CASSLGQGGEPQHF. CDR3 sequence (DNA): TGTGCCAGCAGCTTGGGACAGGGTGGGGAGCCCCAGCATTTT.

This clone showed up just once. This rearrangement joins TRBV6-4 to TRBJ2-7, with D possibly matching TRBD2 (6 bases). V lost 3 bases and J 2 bases, leaving 20 bases between the germline ends. This CDR3 is built from 17 residues. Germline V lookup: CDR1 MRHNA, CDR2 SNTAGT. The CDR3: CASSEVCTETSTYEQYF. For the CDR3, the DNA is TGTGCCAGCAGTGAAGTTTGCACCGAGACTAGTACCTACGAGCAGTACTTC.

This clone appeared once. V gene TRBV5-1 combines with J gene TRBJ2-1; D is undetermined. Germline loops: CDR1 SGHRS, CDR2 YFSETQ. The V gene lost 0 bases and the J gene lost 2 bases, with 9 bases spanning the gap. This CDR3 has 15 residues. CDR3 DNA sequence: TGCGCCAGCAGCTTGGTGTCAGAACCCTACAATGAGCAGTTCTTC. This codes for CASSLVSEPYNEQFF.

The chain couples TRBV5-1 to TRBJ2-3; 7 nucleotides match TRBD2. Trimming removed 0 bases from V and 0 bases from J; junction bases left unmatched: 10. From germline, CDR1 is SGHRS and CDR2 YFSETQ. This CDR3 spans 18 amino acids. The CDR3 sequence is CASSLEMVGLLSTDTQYF. The CDR3 region has the DNA TGCGCCAGCAGCTTGGAAATGGTGGGACTATTGAGCACAGATACGCAGTATTTT.

This clone was counted between two and nine times. This specimen includes other DNA sequences encoding the same CDR3. The gene calls are TRBV4-2 and TRBJ2-7; 7 bases are shared with TRBD2. Germline CDR1 LGHNA, CDR2 YNFKEQ. The CDR3 is 16 residues long. V lost 0 bases to trimming and J lost 1 base; unmatched junction nucleotides: 6. CDR3 DNA sequence: TGTGCCAGCAGCCAAGATTTAGGCGGGGGATCCTACGAGCAGTACTTC. The encoded protein is CASSQDLGGGSYEQYF.

This rearrangement joins TRBV13 to TRBJ2-7, with D perhaps matching TRBD2 (5 bases). The germline CDR1 and CDR2 sequences are PRHDT and FYEKMQ (reference sequence). The CDR3 length is 14 residues. Trimming shortened V by 0 bases and J by 5 bases, and 11 bases separated the two germline ends. In nucleotides, the CDR3 is TGTGCCAGCAGCTTAGGGGGAGATCCTGACGAGCAGTACTTC. Translated: CASSLGGDPDEQYF.

The rearrangement joins TRBV27 to TRBJ2-5; 11 bases are a match to TRBD1. Germline CDR1 and CDR2: MNHEY and SMNVEV (reference sequence). The V and J ends lost 5 bases and 7 bases, in that order; junction bases with no gene match: 3. The CDR3 contains 13 residues. The CDR3 spells CASSTGTGGTQYF. CDR3 bases: TGTGCCAGCAGTACCGGGACAGGGGGGACCCAGTACTTC.

This rearrangement joins TRBV7-9 to TRBJ2-7, with a tentative D call TRBD1 (7 bases). This CDR3 spans 15 amino acids. Germline CDR1 and CDR2: SEHNR and FQNEAQ (reference sequence). The V and J ends lost 5 bases and 3 bases respectively, with 17 bases between them. For the CDR3, the DNA is TGTGCCAGCAGCCCAGACGACAGGGAGGTCTACGAGCAGTACTTC. Translated, it gives CASSPDDREVYEQYF.

The V call is TRBV10-3, the J call TRBJ1-5; possibly TRBD1 for D (6 bases). Trimming stripped 10 bases from V and 6 bases from J, with 19 bases between. The CDR3 extends over 14 amino acids. Germline V gene data show CDR1 as ENHRY and CDR2 as SYGVKD. CDR3 sequence: CATKDLGAGQPQHF. The CDR3 DNA follows: TGTGCCACCAAGGACTTGGGGGCAGGTCAGCCCCAGCATTTT.

V and J are TRBV5-6 and TRBJ2-7; D might be TRBD1 (6 bases). CDR1 SGHDT and CDR2 YYEEEE come from the germline V gene. V dropped 5 bases and J dropped 2 bases, with 20 bases sitting between them. The CDR3 has 16 residues. CDR3 in DNA: TGTGCCAGCAGTTACGAAAAAACGGACAGCGCCTACGAGCAGTACTTC. Protein product: CASSYEKTDSAYEQYF.

This chain connects TRBV7-9 to TRBJ2-7, with TRBD1 matching over 8 bases. Germline CDR1 and CDR2: SEHNR and FQNEAQ (reference sequence). The CDR3 extends over 13 amino acids. V lost 7 bases, J lost 3 bases, and 5 bases stayed unmatched. The CDR3 is CASTLTGVYEQYF. DNA for the CDR3: TGTGCCAGCACCCTGACAGGGGTCTACGAGCAGTACTTC.

This clone has just a few counts. The rearrangement links TRBV27 to TRBJ1-5; D is unresolved. This CDR3 is 16 amino acids long. Trimming took off 0 bases at V and 0 bases at J, with 9 bases between the two ends. The V gene's germline CDR1 is MNHEY and CDR2 SMNVEV (reference sequence). CDR3 coding DNA: TGTGCCAGCAGTTTATCGGGCAGTTATAGCAATCAGCCCCAGCATTTT. This encodes CASSLSGSYSNQPQHF.

This sequence joins TRBV29-1 and TRBJ2-3; 7 bases line up with TRBD2. CDR3 length equals 13 residues. J was trimmed by 4 bases and V by 7 bases; bases with no gene match: 8. CDR1 and CDR2 from the germline V gene are SQVTM and ANQGSEA. The CDR3 reads CSALEGGPDTQYF. CDR3 sequence (DNA): TGCAGCGCTTTGGAGGGAGGGCCAGATACGCAGTATTTT.

As concerns this clone: An end of the junction differs from the germline gene, which may be a read error. The chain links TRBV30 to TRBJ2-7; 10 bases are a match to TRBD2. CDR1 and CDR2 (germline): GTSNPN, SVGIG (reference sequence). The CDR3 contains 15 residues. Written as DNA, the CDR3 is TGTGCCTGGAGTGGAAGCGGGAGGGAAGGCTACGGGCAGTACTTC. Residues: CAWSGSGREGYGQYF.

The DNA of the CDR3 is TGCGCCAGCAGCTTCCGACAGGGGGGGGTTGTGACCGGGGAGCTGTTTTTT. It is translated as CASSFRQGGVVTGELFF. The rearrangement uses TRBV5-1 and TRBJ2-2, with 9 bases fitting TRBD1. The CDR3 has 17 residues. Germline V gene sequence: CDR1 SGHRS, CDR2 YFSETQ. V lost 2 bases and J lost 5; bases outside the gene matches: 10.

This chain links TRBV9 with TRBJ2-1, with D maybe TRBD2 (6 bases). This CDR3 comprises 14 residues. CDR1 is SGDLS and CDR2 is YYNGEE in the germline V gene. V shed 0 bases and J shed 4 bases, with 8 bases lying between them. The CDR3 DNA reads as TGTGCCAGCAGCGTAGCGGGGACTTACAATGAGCAGTTCTTC. This gives the protein CASSVAGTYNEQFF.

The count of this clone is one. V is TRBV5-1 and J is TRBJ2-5, with 8 bases matching TRBD1. CDR3 size: 16 residues. V lost 3 bases and J lost 1; bases outside the gene matches: 8. Germline values: CDR1 SGHRS, CDR2 YFSETQ. For the CDR3, the DNA is TGCGCCAGCAGCTCTAGGCAAGGACAGGGCCAAGAGACCCAGTACTTC. Encoded protein: CASSSRQGQGQETQYF.

The J gene is TRBJ1-2, the V gene TRBV7-9; tentative D call: TRBD1 (5 bases). Per germline, CDR1 SEHNR and CDR2 FQNEAQ (reference sequence). Trimming left V 4 bases short and J 2 bases short, with 8 bases between. The CDR3 runs to 13 residues. The DNA for the CDR3 is TGTGCCAGCAGCTCTTCAGGGAACTATGGCTACACCTTC. Amino acids: CASSSSGNYGYTF.

The rearrangement joins TRBV2 to TRBJ2-2, with D unresolved. With 11 bases removed from V and 6 bases from J, the gap between germline ends came to 13 bases. In germline, CDR1 is SNHLY, CDR2 FYNNEI. The CDR3 length is 12 residues. CDR3 loop: CAAIFTAGELFF. The DNA of the CDR3 is TGTGCCGCGATCTTTACCGCCGGGGAGCTGTTTTTT.

The chain carries TRBV19 and TRBJ2-2, with D unresolved. Germline CDR1 LNHDA, CDR2 SQIVND (reference sequence). The CDR3 has 16 residues. V was trimmed by 3 bases and J by 0 bases, leaving 11 bases between them. The CDR3 sequence is CASSIGWAPNTGELFF. In DNA form, the CDR3 reads TGTGCCAGTAGTATTGGATGGGCGCCGAACACCGGGGAGCTGTTTTTT.

The CDR3 DNA reads TGTGCCAGCAGGGCAGGGGACCACACCGGGGAGCTGTTTTTT. Protein sequence: CASRAGDHTGELFF. The chain joins TRBV28 to TRBJ2-2; possibly TRBD1 for D (6 bases). The CDR3 extends over 14 amino acids. V was clipped by 6 bases and J by 3 bases, with 11 bases between them. The germline V gene has CDR1 MDHEN and CDR2 SYDVKM. Variable domain in full (rest from reference TRBV28 and TRBJ2-2): DVKVTQSSRYLVKRTGEKVFLECVQDMDHENMFWYRQDPGLGLRLIYFSYDVKMKEKGDIPEGYSVSREKKERFSLILESASTNQTSMYLCASRAGDHTGELFFGEGSRLTVL.